The following is a TCR beta chain sequence with its context. This clonotype was counted between two and nine times. What antigen it recognizes has not been identified. Within one base of it there is no much larger clone, and no base qualities were kept. The listed sequencing device is Illumina NovaSeq 6000. TCRalpha and TCRbeta cDNA libraries were built by 5'RACE with constant-segment primers, adding sample barcodes and unique molecular identifiers. RNA was extracted from every sample with Trizol reagent. Libraries were amplified in two PCR steps, with a second sample barcode and Illumina TruSeq adapters added in the second step. Sequencing of libraries was performed on an Illumina NovaSeq with 2 x 150 bp paired-end reads. As for the authors' bioinformatics: With migec v1.2.7, reads were demultiplexed and then collapsed into UMI-guided consensus sequences. Using mixcr v2.1.11, UMI consensuses were aligned to TRA and TRB V and J templates and then assembled into clonotypes. A clonotype was counted as expanded or contracted only when both edgeR and NoisET called the clonotype significant, with the noise models trained on biological replicates. edgeR calls used a false discovery rate-adjusted p below 0.01 and a log2 fold-change threshold of 1. As an exploratory analysis of dynamics, max-normalized trajectories of the 1000 most abundant clonotypes were examined with PCA combined with hierarchical clustering. The CD4 or CD8 phenotype of responding clones was assigned using the separately sequenced CD4+ and CD8+ repertoires. The public sequencing data were trimmed at Q25 with fastp and processed into clonotypes with MiXCR by TCRdb, which kept only in-frame beta chains. Entries are consolidated by CDR3 protein sequence, retaining the most common genes and DNA. Clone size and V and J calls follow TCRdb, not the original study. This sample comprises 430,000 or so distinct CDR3 sequences, about 23% of them detected only once. The ten top clones hold approximately 13% of the sample.

Ficoll-Paque density gradient centrifugation was the method used to isolate PBMCs. The record originates from a study of T-cell memory formation after mild COVID-19 (dated by TCRdb to about 2021). As for the study more broadly: Most TCR sequence clusters were specific to one of the two donors. The cohort comprised two young, previously healthy adult volunteers, one female and one male. In two donors, T-cell clones that expanded and contracted after mild COVID-19 were followed by sequencing TCRalpha and TCRbeta repertoires longitudinally.

Overall results and qualifications from the work: Contracting CD4+ clones were located mainly in the CM and EM memory subsets, whereas CD8+ clones were found to be enriched in EMRA. Clones that contracted from day 15 to 85 showed balanced CD4/CD8 phenotypes, whereas a second wave of clones that expanded from day 15 to 37 leaned towards CD4+. The detection of some responding clones in pre-infection memory suggests that pre-existing cross-reactive memory T cells joined the SARS-CoV-2 response. The second-wave clones that peaked on day 37 were not confirmed to be SARS-CoV-2 specific. Only a couple of mild cases were covered in the study, and larger cohorts including severe cases with pre-infection samples were considered necessary.

Here V drops 2 bases and J drops 3 bases, and the junction holds 7 bases not matched to any gene. The germline V gene provides CDR1 SGHRS and CDR2 YFSETQ. Inclusive of the bounding cysteine and phenylalanine, the CDR3 is 17 residues long. Of all the DNA, just the CDR3 is kept, 51 bases in frame from base 1. The sequencing sample was made of PBMCs or a T cell subset sorted from them (not recorded which). This TCR was recovered from an adult woman who had mild COVID-19 (a few samples of this study predate the infection). The sample titles of this study are shuffled in the database, so cell type and time point are left out; the donor was told from shared clones. The sequence is built from TRBV5-1 and TRBJ2-7, and TRBD2 matches 14 of the central bases. The CDR3 in this case is CASSLGTSGSSFYEQYF. The DNA is as follows: TGCGCCAGCAGCTTAGGGACTAGCGGGAGTTCCTTCTACGAGCAGTACTTC.